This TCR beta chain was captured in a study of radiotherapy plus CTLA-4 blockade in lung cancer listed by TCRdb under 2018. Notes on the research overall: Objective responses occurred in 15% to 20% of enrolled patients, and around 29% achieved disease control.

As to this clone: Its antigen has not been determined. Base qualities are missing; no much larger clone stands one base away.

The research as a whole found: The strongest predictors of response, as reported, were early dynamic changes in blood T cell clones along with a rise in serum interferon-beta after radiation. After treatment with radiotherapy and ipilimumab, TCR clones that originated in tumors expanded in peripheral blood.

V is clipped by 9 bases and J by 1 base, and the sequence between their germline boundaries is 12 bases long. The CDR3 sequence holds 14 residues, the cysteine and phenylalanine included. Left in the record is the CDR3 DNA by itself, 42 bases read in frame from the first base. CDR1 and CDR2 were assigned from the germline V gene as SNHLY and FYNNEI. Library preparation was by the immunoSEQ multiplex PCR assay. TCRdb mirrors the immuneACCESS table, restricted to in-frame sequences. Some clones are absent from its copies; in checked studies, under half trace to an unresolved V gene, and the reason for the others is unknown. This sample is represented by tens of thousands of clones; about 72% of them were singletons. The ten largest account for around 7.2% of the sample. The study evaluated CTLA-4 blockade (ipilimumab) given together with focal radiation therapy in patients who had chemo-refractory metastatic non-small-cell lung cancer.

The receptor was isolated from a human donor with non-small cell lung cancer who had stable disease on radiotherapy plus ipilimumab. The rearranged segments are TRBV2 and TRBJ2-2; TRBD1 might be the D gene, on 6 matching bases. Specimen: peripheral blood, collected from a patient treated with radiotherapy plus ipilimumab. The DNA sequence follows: TGTGCCAGTACAGGGCCCTTGAACACCGGGGAGCTGTTTTTT. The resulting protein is CASTGPLNTGELFF.